These 8 T cell receptor beta chains came from one sample sequenced in a study of long-term antiretroviral therapy in people with HIV. immunoSEQ v3.0 was run at survey level. TCRdb's table, derived via immunoSEQ multiplex PCR, lists solely in-frame clones and lacks some. The table has 15,000 to 20,000 clones, approximately 79% seen once. Source: unsorted PBMCs, taken at the start of antiretroviral therapy. The receptors come from a man aged 25 to 45 with HIV.

V and J are TRBV19 and TRBJ2-7; tentatively, D is TRBD2 (6 bases). This CDR3 has 15 residues. Trimming shortened V by 6 bases and J by 1 base, and 16 bases separated the two germline ends. Germline V gene sequence: CDR1 LNHDA, CDR2 SQIVND (reference sequence). The DNA of the CDR3 is TGTGCCAGTAGCGCCGGGACTGGGTCATCCTACGAGCAGTACTTC. Its protein product is CASSAGTGSSYEQYF.

The rearrangement joins TRBV6-6 to TRBJ2-1; 7 bases agree with TRBD1. Germline V CDR1 and CDR2: MNHNY, SVGAGI (reference sequence). This CDR3 is built from 12 residues. J lost 9 bases, V lost 4 bases, and 3 bases had no gene match. CDR3 DNA: TGTGCCAGCAGTTCACAGGGGCCTGAGCAGTTCTTC. Amino acids: CASSSQGPEQFF.

This chain links TRBV28 with TRBJ2-5; 10 bases match TRBD1. Germline V gene sequence: CDR1 MDHEN, CDR2 SYDVKM. V was clipped by 6 bases and J by 4 bases; unmatched bases: 8. The CDR3 consists of 15 residues. CDR3 amino acids: CASSGTGDSRETQYF. The CDR3, as DNA: TGTGCCAGCAGCGGGACAGGGGACTCCCGAGAGACCCAGTACTTC.

This clone was seen only once. The chain joins TRBV25-1 to TRBJ2-2, with D possibly called TRBD1 or TRBD2 (5 bases each). The CDR3 consists of 18 residues. The ends were cut back, 0 bases at V and 2 bases at J, with 16 bases in the middle. The germline V gene has CDR1 MGHDK and CDR2 SYGVNS. CDR3 protein: CASSEYSRMRGNTGELFF. The CDR3 DNA is TGTGCCAGCAGTGAATATAGCAGGATGAGGGGAAACACCGGGGAGCTGTTTTTT.

In its sample, this clone was seen once. J is TRBJ1-4 and V is TRBV15; perhaps TRBD1 as D (6 bases). V was trimmed by 6 bases and J by 1 base, leaving 12 bases between them. CDR1 and CDR2 from the germline V gene are LNHNV and YYDKDF (reference sequence). The CDR3 extends over 15 amino acids. The CDR3 nucleotides read TGTGCCACCAGGGGGGACAAGGGAACTAATGAAAAACTGTTTTTT. It specifies CATRGDKGTNEKLFF.

Turning to this clone: Distinct nucleotide sequences in the sample also encode this CDR3. The rearrangement links TRBV19 to TRBJ1-5; no clear D gene. Germline loops: CDR1 LNHDA, CDR2 SQIVND (reference sequence). Trimming stripped 7 bases from V and 0 bases from J, with 13 bases between. This CDR3 contains 15 residues. The chain's CDR3 is CASTPGGYSNQPQHF. CDR3 in DNA: TGTGCCAGTACCCCTGGAGGGTATAGCAATCAGCCCCAGCATTTT.

The chain uses TRBV7-9 and TRBJ1-1; the D is unclear. The CDR3 length is 12 residues. V gave up 10 bases and J gave up 2 bases, with 11 bases separating them. CDR1 is SEHNR, CDR2 FQNEAQ, per germline (reference sequence). Written as DNA, the CDR3 is TGTGCCACAATGGGCGATAACACTGAAGCTTTCTTT. Protein sequence: CATMGDNTEAFF.

The J gene is TRBJ2-7, the V gene TRBV5-5; D unclear. The CDR3 length is 17 residues. CDR1 and CDR2 (germline): SGHKS, YYEKEE (reference sequence). V was trimmed by 0 bases and J by 0 bases, leaving 16 bases between them. The CDR3 reads CASSLEGQNLISYEQYF. CDR3 bases: TGTGCCAGCAGCTTGGAAGGGCAGAACTTGATCTCCTACGAGCAGTACTTC. The variable domain in full, with the rest retrieved from reference TRBV5-5 and TRBJ2-7, is DAGVTQSPTHLIKTRGQQVTLRCSPISGHKSVSWYQQVLGQGPQFIFQYYEKEERGRGNFPDRFSARQFPNYSSELNVNALLLGDSALYLCASSLEGQNLISYEQYFGPGTRLTVT.